What follows are 29 T cell receptor beta chains derived from one specimen sequenced in a study of blood T cell repertoires in COVID-19. Method: immunoSEQ multiplex PCR; TCRdb's copy keeps in-frame clones and lacks some. Seen here are about 430,000 clones, 70% to 90% observed once, and the top ten hold more than 0.7%. The sequenced sample consisted of peripheral blood. All receptors derive from a man younger than 30 with COVID-19, enrolled during active disease.

This chain connects TRBV5-1 to TRBJ2-3; tentatively, D is TRBD2 (6 bases). Germline V gene sequence: CDR1 SGHRS, CDR2 YFSETQ. This CDR3 is 15 amino acids long. Trimming stripped 5 bases from V and 2 bases from J, with 15 bases between. The DNA of the CDR3 is TGCGCCAGCAGGCGATCAGGGACTGACACAGATACGCAGTATTTT. Its protein product is CASRRSGTDTDTQYF.

The chain combines TRBV18 with TRBJ2-2; D is possibly TRBD2 (5 bases). In germline, CDR1 is KGHSH, CDR2 LQKENI. The CDR3 runs to 16 residues. Trimming left V 3 bases short and J 4 bases short, with 15 bases between. CDR3: CASSPREGLGTGELFF. CDR3 DNA sequence: TGTGCCAGCTCACCGCGTGAGGGATTGGGCACCGGGGAGCTGTTTTTT.

V gene TRBV5-1 combines with J gene TRBJ2-1, with D perhaps TRBD1 (5 bases). Between the trimmed V and J ends, which lost 3 bases and 7 bases, there was a span of 11 bases. This CDR3 region has 13 residues. Germline CDR1 SGHRS, CDR2 YFSETQ. CDR3 sequence reads: CASSSGQGNEQFF. For the CDR3, the DNA is TGCGCCAGCAGCTCCGGGCAGGGTAATGAGCAGTTCTTC.

The chain uses TRBV5-5 and TRBJ1-5; TRBD1 matches 10 bases. Per the germline V gene, CDR1 is SGHKS and CDR2 is YYEKEE (reference sequence). The CDR3 sequence is 16 residues long. Trimming at V came to 3 bases and at J to 3 bases, leaving 6 bases not matched to a gene. The CDR3, as DNA: TGTGCCAGCAGCTACGGGACAGGGGTCGTCAATCAGCCCCAGCATTTT. Encoded protein: CASSYGTGVVNQPQHF.

The chain links TRBV24-1 to TRBJ1-1; D is uncertain. This CDR3 contains 13 residues. Deletions cut 3 bases from V and 6 bases from J, with 10 bases between. CDR1 is KGHDR, CDR2 SFDVKD, per germline. In DNA, the CDR3 is TGTGCCACCAGTGATCGGGAGCCGGCTGAAGCTTTCTTT. Translation gives CATSDREPAEAFF.

CDR3 nucleotide sequence: TGCGCCAGCAGCTCTACAGGGCCCTATGGCTACACCTTC. This gives the protein CASSSTGPYGYTF. This chain uses TRBV5-1 with TRBJ1-2, with D possibly TRBD1 on 6 matching bases. CDR3 length equals 13 residues. Per germline, CDR1 SGHRS and CDR2 YFSETQ. V was pared by 3 bases and J by 4 bases, with 10 bases between.

The rearrangement links TRBV11-3 to TRBJ2-6, with a weak D call TRBD1 (5 bases). V lost 3 bases, J lost 1 base, and 7 bases lay in between. CDR3 length: 15 amino acids. Germline V gene lookup returns CDR1 SGHNT and CDR2 YENEEA. The CDR3 coding sequence is TGTGCCAGCAGCTTCGACAGTTCTGGGGCCAACGTCCTGACTTTC. This encodes CASSFDSSGANVLTF.

The V gene is TRBV14, the J gene TRBJ2-2; TRBD2 matches at 7 bases. This CDR3 has 16 amino acids. V dropped 4 bases and J dropped 2; count of bases not matched to a gene: 7. The germline gives CDR1 SGHDN, CDR2 FVKESK. CDR3 amino acids: CASSRETSLNTGELFF. CDR3 coding DNA: TGTGCCAGCAGCCGGGAGACTAGCCTTAACACCGGGGAGCTGTTTTTT.

V gene TRBV18 combines with J gene TRBJ1-1; no clear D. The V end was cut by 0 bases, the J end by 7 bases, with 9 bases between. The CDR3 spans 13 residues. Germline V CDR1 and CDR2: KGHSH, LQKENI. This CDR3 reads CASSPPRRGEAFF. Written as DNA, the CDR3 is TGTGCCAGCTCACCACCTCGCCGGGGTGAAGCTTTCTTT.

V usage is TRBV7-9 and J usage is TRBJ2-5, with 7 positions matching TRBD1. Trimming at V came to 5 bases and at J to 1 base, leaving 7 bases not matched to a gene. Per germline, CDR1 SEHNR and CDR2 FQNEAQ (reference sequence). This CDR3 is built from 15 residues. The CDR3 DNA is TGTGCCAGCAGCCTAAGGGGGCCCTCCCAAGAGACCCAGTACTTC. This encodes CASSLRGPSQETQYF.

This clone has only one observation. V is TRBV30 and J is TRBJ1-1, with 7 bases matching TRBD1. Trimming took 4 bases from V and 4 from J; bases not matched to a gene: 9. This CDR3 has 14 amino acids. The germline CDR1 and CDR2 sequences are GTSNPN and SVGIG (reference sequence). The CDR3 loop reads CAWNLRQGVTEAFF. CDR3 bases: TGTGCCTGGAACCTCAGACAGGGAGTCACTGAAGCTTTCTTT.

This clone was picked up one time. This chain connects TRBV5-1 to TRBJ2-5; 12 positions match TRBD2. This CDR3 comprises 16 residues. V trimming: 0 bases; J trimming: 2 bases; junction bases outside the gene matches: 2. In germline, CDR1 is SGHRS, CDR2 YFSETQ. This chain's CDR3 is CASSLVGTSGQETQYF. CDR3 coding DNA: TGCGCCAGCAGCTTGGTGGGGACTAGCGGGCAAGAGACCCAGTACTTC.

V is TRBV5-1 and J is TRBJ1-5; D is ambiguous. V was clipped by 0 bases and J by 2 bases, with 9 bases between them. The CDR3 has 15 residues. CDR1 is SGHRS and CDR2 is YFSETQ in the germline V gene. The CDR3 loop reads CASSLDGFGNQPQHF. Written as DNA, the CDR3 is TGCGCCAGCAGCTTGGACGGGTTCGGCAATCAGCCCCAGCATTTT.

The rearrangement links TRBV30 to TRBJ2-2; 7 bases agree with TRBD1. The junction had 2 bases not matched to a gene; V was cut back by 1 base and J by 6 bases. Germline loops: CDR1 GTSNPN, CDR2 SVGIG (reference sequence). The CDR3 extends over 13 amino acids. The CDR3 sequence is CAWSAQGAGELFF. In nucleotides, the CDR3 is TGTGCCTGGAGTGCTCAGGGGGCCGGGGAGCTGTTTTTT.

The CDR3 sequence is CASSTRTSGRGTDTQYF. As DNA, the CDR3 is TGTGCCAGCTCAACCAGGACTAGCGGGAGGGGCACAGATACGCAGTATTTT. This chain connects TRBV18 to TRBJ2-3; TRBD2 aligns across 15 bases. The junction had 4 bases not matched to a gene; V was cut back by 5 bases and J by 1 base. Germline CDR1 KGHSH, CDR2 LQKENI. The CDR3 has 17 residues.

The chain links TRBV24-1 to TRBJ2-7; 11 bases are a match to TRBD1. The germline V gene has CDR1 KGHDR and CDR2 SFDVKD. This CDR3 contains 12 residues. The V segment lost 9 bases and the J segment 6 bases; nucleotides outside the gene matches: 3. CDR3 amino acids: CATAGTGGEQYF. The CDR3, as DNA: TGTGCCACCGCCGGGACAGGGGGCGAGCAGTACTTC.

The gene calls are TRBV5-8 and TRBJ2-7, with 7 bases identical to TRBD1. Losses at the gene ends were 2 bases for V and 2 bases for J; bases not matched to a gene: 7. The CDR3 runs to 15 residues. Germline V gene sequence: CDR1 SGHTS, CDR2 YDEGEE. The CDR3 protein is CASSFRWDSPYEQYF. The CDR3, as DNA: TGTGCCAGCAGCTTTAGGTGGGACAGCCCCTACGAGCAGTACTTC.

This clone has a single count. The same CDR3 arises from other DNA sequences in this sample as well. V gene TRBV27 combines with J gene TRBJ2-7; the match to TRBD1 covers 7 bases. CDR3 length equals 13 residues. V shed 3 bases, J shed 3 bases, and the junction held 2 bases outside the gene matches. Germline V lookup: CDR1 MNHEY, CDR2 SMNVEV (reference sequence). CDR3: CASSLTGSYEQYF. The CDR3, as DNA: TGTGCCAGCAGTTTGACAGGGAGCTACGAGCAGTACTTC.

V usage is TRBV11-3 and J usage is TRBJ2-3, with D hard to call. Between the trimmed V and J ends, which lost 4 bases and 4 bases, there was a span of 9 bases. This CDR3 has 13 amino acids. From germline, CDR1 is SGHNT and CDR2 YENEEA. The CDR3 reads CASSSIPPDTQYF. As DNA, the CDR3 is TGTGCCAGCAGCTCAATTCCCCCAGATACGCAGTATTTT.

The chain has TRBV3-1 (or the pseudogene TRBV3-2) and TRBJ2-1; 9 bases agree with TRBD2. V shed 1 base and J 4 bases; nucleotides not matched to a gene: 5. Germline V gene sequence: CDR1 LGHDT, CDR2 YNNKEL (reference sequence). The CDR3 covers 16 residues. The CDR3 bases are TGTGCCAGCAGCCAAGTCGCGGGGGGGGCTTACAATGAGCAGTTCTTC. Protein: CASSQVAGGAYNEQFF.

V gene TRBV30 combines with J gene TRBJ2-7, with TRBD2 identical over 7 bases. The CDR3 extends over 15 amino acids. CDR1 and CDR2 (germline): GTSNPN, SVGIG (reference sequence). Unmatched junction bases numbered 15, after V lost 3 bases and J lost 7 bases. The CDR3 loop reads CAWSLGGSTPEEQYF. The DNA of the CDR3 is TGTGCCTGGAGCCTAGGCGGGAGCACCCCAGAAGAGCAGTACTTC.

The chain uses TRBV27 and TRBJ1-5; D perhaps matches TRBD1 (6 bases). Germline V CDR1 and CDR2: MNHEY, SMNVEV (reference sequence). The CDR3 covers 15 residues. The V and J ends lost 3 bases and 3 bases respectively, with 12 bases between them. In DNA, the CDR3 is TGTGCCAGCAGTTTTTCAGGGGCCTACAATCAGCCCCAGCATTTT. Translated: CASSFSGAYNQPQHF.

This chain joins TRBV6-5 and TRBJ2-1; TRBD2 matches 9 bases. This CDR3 has 14 residues. J gave up 8 bases and V 6 bases, and 8 bases lay outside the gene matches. Germline CDR1 is MNHEY and CDR2 is SVGAGI. The CDR3: CASRPGLARDEQFF. CDR3 DNA sequence: TGTGCCAGCAGGCCGGGACTAGCTCGCGATGAGCAGTTCTTC.

This chain links TRBV5-1 with TRBJ1-2; a weak D match, TRBD1 (6 bases). This CDR3 spans 15 amino acids. Germline V CDR1 and CDR2: SGHRS, YFSETQ. Trimming shortened V by 7 bases and J by 0 bases, and 16 bases separated the two germline ends. CDR3 sequence: CASAPQDSPNYGYTF. Here the CDR3 DNA reads TGCGCCAGCGCCCCTCAGGACAGTCCTAACTATGGCTACACCTTC.

The count of this clone is one. The chain carries TRBV4-1 and TRBJ2-7; D is uncertain. Deletions cut 1 base from V and 3 bases from J, with 7 bases between. Per the germline V gene, CDR1 is MGHRA and CDR2 is YSYEKL. This CDR3 has 13 amino acids. The CDR3 loop is CASSQAVRYEQYF. The CDR3, as DNA: TGCGCCAGCAGCCAAGCCGTGCGCTACGAGCAGTACTTC.

The chain uses TRBV5-4 and TRBJ2-3; D call uncertain. Trimming stripped 0 bases from V and 2 bases from J, with 13 bases between. The CDR3 length is 16 residues. Germline CDR1 is SGHNT and CDR2 is YYREEE (reference sequence). The CDR3 nucleotides are TGTGCCAGCAGCTTGGAGTCTAGTCCGTCCACAGATACGCAGTATTTT. It yields the protein CASSLESSPSTDTQYF.

This chain uses TRBV12-1 with TRBJ2-1; the table's D call, TRBD1, was not checked against the DNA. TRBV12-1 is marked as a pseudogene. This CDR3 has 16 residues. CDR3 amino acids: CASSFAKRTGTNEQFF. The CDR3 DNA follows: TGTGCCAGCAGCTTTGCTAAAAGGACAGGGACTAATGAGCAGTTCTTC.

The chain uses TRBV19 and TRBJ2-1; 14 bases agree with TRBD2. Germline CDR1 LNHDA, CDR2 SQIVND (reference sequence). This CDR3 region has 15 residues. The ends lost 6 bases at V and 8 bases at J; junction bases unmatched: 6. CDR3 coding DNA: TGTGCCAGTAGACTAGGGACTAGCGGGGGTCATGAGCAGTTCTTC. This translates into CASRLGTSGGHEQFF. Combining the CDR3 with reference TRBV19 and TRBJ2-1 gives the whole variable domain DGGITQSPKYLFRKEGQNVTLSCEQNLNHDAMYWYRQDPGQGLRLIYYSQIVNDFQKGDIAEGYSVSREKKESFPLTVTSAQKNPTAFYLCASRLGTSGGHEQFFGPGTRLTVL.

The CDR3 DNA follows: TGCGCCAGCAGCCTGGGCAGGGAAGAGACCCAGTACTTC. Translating gives CASSLGREETQYF. The chain joins TRBV4-1 to TRBJ2-5; possibly TRBD1 for D (5 bases). V shed 4 bases and J shed 3 bases, with 9 bases lying between them. This CDR3 has 13 amino acids. The germline V gene encodes CDR1 MGHRA and CDR2 YSYEKL.